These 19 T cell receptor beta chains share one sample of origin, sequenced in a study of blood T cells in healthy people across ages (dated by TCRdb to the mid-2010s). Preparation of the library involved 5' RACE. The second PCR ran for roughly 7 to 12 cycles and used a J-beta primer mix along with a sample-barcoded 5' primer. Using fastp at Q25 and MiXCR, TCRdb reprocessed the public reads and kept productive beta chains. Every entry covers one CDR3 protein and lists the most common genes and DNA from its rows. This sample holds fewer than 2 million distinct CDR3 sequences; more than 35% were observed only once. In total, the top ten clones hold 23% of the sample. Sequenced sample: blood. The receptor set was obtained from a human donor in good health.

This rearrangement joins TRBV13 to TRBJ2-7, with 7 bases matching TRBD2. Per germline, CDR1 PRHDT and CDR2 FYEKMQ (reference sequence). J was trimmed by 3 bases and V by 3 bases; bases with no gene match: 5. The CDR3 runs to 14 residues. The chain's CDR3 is CASSLGGVIYEQYF. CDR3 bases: TGTGCCAGCAGCTTGGGAGGGGTCATCTACGAGCAGTACTTC.

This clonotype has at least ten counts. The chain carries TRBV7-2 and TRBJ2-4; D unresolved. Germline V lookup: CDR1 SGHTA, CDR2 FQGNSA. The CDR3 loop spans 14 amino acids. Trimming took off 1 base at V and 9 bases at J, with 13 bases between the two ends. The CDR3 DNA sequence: TGTGCCAGCAGCTTAGGGCAGGATCGTAGCATTCAGTACTTC. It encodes CASSLGQDRSIQYF.

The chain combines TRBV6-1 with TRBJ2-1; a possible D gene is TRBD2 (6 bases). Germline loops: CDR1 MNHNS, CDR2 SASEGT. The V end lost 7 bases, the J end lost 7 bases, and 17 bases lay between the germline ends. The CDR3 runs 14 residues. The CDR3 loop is CASNFPGGVNEQFF. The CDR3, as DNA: TGTGCCAGCAATTTCCCCGGGGGTGTAAATGAGCAGTTCTTC.

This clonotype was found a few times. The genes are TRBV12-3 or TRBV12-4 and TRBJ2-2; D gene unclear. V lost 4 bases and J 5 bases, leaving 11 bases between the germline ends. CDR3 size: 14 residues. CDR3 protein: CASSSMGRTGELFF. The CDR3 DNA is TGTGCCAGCAGTTCGATGGGAAGAACCGGGGAGCTGTTTTTT.

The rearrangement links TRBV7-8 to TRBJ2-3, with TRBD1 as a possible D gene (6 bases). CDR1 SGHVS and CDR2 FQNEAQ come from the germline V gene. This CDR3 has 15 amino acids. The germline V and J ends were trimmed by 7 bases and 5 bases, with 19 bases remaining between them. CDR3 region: CASTYRDRHRDTQYF. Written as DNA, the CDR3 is TGTGCCAGCACCTACAGGGACCGTCACAGAGATACGCAGTATTTT.

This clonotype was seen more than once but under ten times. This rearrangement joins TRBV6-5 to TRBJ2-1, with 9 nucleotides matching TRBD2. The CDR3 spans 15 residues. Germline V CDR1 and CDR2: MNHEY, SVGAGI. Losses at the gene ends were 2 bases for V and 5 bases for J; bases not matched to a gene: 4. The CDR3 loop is CASSYTGTSHNEQFF. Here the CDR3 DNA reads TGTGCCAGCAGTTACACCGGGACTAGCCACAATGAGCAGTTCTTC.

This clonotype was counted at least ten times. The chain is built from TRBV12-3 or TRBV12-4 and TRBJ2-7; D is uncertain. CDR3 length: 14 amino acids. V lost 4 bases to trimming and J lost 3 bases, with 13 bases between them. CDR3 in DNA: TGTGCCAGCAGTTCCCGTTATGTCAACTACGAGCAGTACTTC. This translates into CASSSRYVNYEQYF.

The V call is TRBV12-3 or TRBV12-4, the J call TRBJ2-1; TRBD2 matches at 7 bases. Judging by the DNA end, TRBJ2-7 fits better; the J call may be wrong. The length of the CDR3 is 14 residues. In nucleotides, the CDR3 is TGTGCCAGCGGGGGAGGGGCTTACTACAATGAGCAGTACTTC. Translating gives CASGGGAYYNEQYF.

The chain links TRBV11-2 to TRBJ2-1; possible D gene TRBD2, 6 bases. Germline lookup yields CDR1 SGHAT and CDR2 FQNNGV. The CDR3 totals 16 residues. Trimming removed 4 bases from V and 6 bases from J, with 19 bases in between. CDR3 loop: CASSWDPGSRANEQFF. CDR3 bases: TGTGCCAGCAGCTGGGACCCCGGGAGTAGGGCCAATGAGCAGTTCTTC.

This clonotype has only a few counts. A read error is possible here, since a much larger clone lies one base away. CDR3 residues: CTSSPGQGQETQYF. The CDR3 DNA reads as TGCACCAGCAGCCCCGGACAGGGCCAAGAGACCCAGTACTTC. This chain connects TRBV5-1 to TRBJ2-5, with 8 bases that match TRBD1. Germline CDR1 is SGHRS and CDR2 is YFSETQ. The CDR3 sequence is 14 residues long.

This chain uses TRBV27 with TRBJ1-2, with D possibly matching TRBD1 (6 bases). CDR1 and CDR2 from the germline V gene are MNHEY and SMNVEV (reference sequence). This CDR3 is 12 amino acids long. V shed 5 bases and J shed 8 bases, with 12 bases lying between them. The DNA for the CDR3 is TGTGCCAGCAGTACCCAGGGGTCGGGCTACACCTTC. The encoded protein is CASSTQGSGYTF.

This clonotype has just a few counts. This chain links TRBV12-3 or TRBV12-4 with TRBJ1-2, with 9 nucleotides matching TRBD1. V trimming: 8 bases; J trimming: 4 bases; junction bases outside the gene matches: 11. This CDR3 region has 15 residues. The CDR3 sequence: CASYHPGDRAYGYTF. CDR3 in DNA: TGTGCCAGCTACCATCCCGGGGACAGGGCCTATGGCTACACCTTC.

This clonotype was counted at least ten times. The CDR3 sequence: CSVEDRVGVRTDTQYF. In DNA form, the CDR3 reads TGCAGCGTTGAAGATCGGGTCGGGGTCCGCACAGATACGCAGTATTTT. The chain joins TRBV29-1 to TRBJ2-3; D perhaps matches TRBD2 (5 bases). V lost 0 bases to trimming and J lost 1 base, with 14 bases between them. CDR1 is SQVTM, CDR2 ANQGSEA, per germline. The CDR3 consists of 16 residues.

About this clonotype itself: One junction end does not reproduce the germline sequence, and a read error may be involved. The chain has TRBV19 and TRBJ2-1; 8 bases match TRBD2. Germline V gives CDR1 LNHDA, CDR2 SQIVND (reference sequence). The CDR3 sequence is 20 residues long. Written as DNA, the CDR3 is TGTGCCAGTAGTATGGGGGCACGGGGGGGCTTTATGCAGTCCTCCAATGAGCAGTTCTTC. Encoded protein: CASSMGARGGFMQSSNEQFF.

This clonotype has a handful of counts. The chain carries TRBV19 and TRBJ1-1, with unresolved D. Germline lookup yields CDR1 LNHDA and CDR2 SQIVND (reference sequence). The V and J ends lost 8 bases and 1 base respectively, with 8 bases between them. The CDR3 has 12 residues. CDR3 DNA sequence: TGTGCCAGTGCCAAGCGGAACACTGAAGCTTTCTTT. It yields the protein CASAKRNTEAFF.

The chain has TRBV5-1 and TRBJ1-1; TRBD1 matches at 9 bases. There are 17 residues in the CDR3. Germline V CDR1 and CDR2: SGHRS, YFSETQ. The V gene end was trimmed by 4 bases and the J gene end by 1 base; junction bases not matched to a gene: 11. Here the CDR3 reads CASSTYPPGQGNTEAFF. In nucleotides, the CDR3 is TGCGCCAGCAGCACCTACCCACCGGGACAGGGGAACACTGAAGCTTTCTTT.

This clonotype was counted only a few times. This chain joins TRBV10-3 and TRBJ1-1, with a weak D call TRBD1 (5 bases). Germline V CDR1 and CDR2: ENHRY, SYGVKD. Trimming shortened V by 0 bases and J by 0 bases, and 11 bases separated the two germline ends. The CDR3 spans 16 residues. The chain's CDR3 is CAISESPTALNTEAFF. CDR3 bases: TGTGCCATCAGTGAGTCCCCGACAGCTCTGAACACTGAAGCTTTCTTT.

CDR3 protein: CSVWRLEAFF. CDR3 nucleotides: TGCAGCGTTTGGCGGTTAGAAGCTTTCTTT. The V and J genes are TRBV29-1 and TRBJ1-1; D call uncertain. CDR3 length: 10 amino acids. Germline V gene lookup returns CDR1 SQVTM and CDR2 ANQGSEA. The V end was cut by 5 bases, the J end by 8 bases, with 9 bases between.

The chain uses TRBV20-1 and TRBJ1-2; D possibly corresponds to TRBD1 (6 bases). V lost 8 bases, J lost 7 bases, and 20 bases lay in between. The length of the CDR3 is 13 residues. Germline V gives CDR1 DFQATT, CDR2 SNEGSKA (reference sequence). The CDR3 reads CSPQPRGYGGYTF. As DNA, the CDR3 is TGCAGTCCACAACCGAGGGGGTACGGTGGCTACACCTTC.